What follows is one T cell receptor beta chain and its context. Its recognized antigen is unknown. The input lacks base qualities; no much larger clone sits a single base away. CDR1 and CDR2 (SGHDT, YYEEEE) derive from the germline V gene. Reading from cysteine to phenylalanine, the CDR3 counts 15 amino acids. The kept DNA is CDR3 alone, 45 bases in frame from the first base. Preparation of the library involved the immunoSEQ multiplex PCR assay. T cell repertoires were profiled with deep sequencing of rearranged TCR beta loci together with multiparametric flow cytometry. TCRdb obtained this table from immuneACCESS and retained in-frame rearrangements with V and J assigned. These tables miss some clones; where compared with another copy, unresolved V genes account for less than half of the shortfall, and the remainder is unexplained. For this sample there are around 26,000 clones; more than 75% appear just once. The leading ten clones occupy 0.81% of the sample.

These data come from a study of lymphopenia after photon versus proton radiotherapy (dated by TCRdb to the late 2010s). Some background on the complete study: The study compared the immunological effects of photon versus proton radiation therapy in patients with gastrointestinal tumors who developed high-grade lymphopenia. A cohort of some 21 patients with gastrointestinal tumors who received either photon or proton therapy and subsequently developed lymphopenia was included. The goal of the study was to describe how the two radiation modalities differ in their effects on the immune system. Beyond this particular receptor, the publication reports: Across the cohort, a larger post-nadir drop in TCR diversity was inversely correlated with overall survival time among patients who died. The survival association was examined only in patients who died, and the authors described better survival with proton therapy as a possibility, not as a demonstrated result. After the lymphocyte count nadir, photon-treated repertoires showed oligoclonal expansion, especially of CD8+ Temra cells, which drove the drop in diversity. During treatment, patients who received proton therapy stayed relatively stable, whereas patients who received photon therapy lost naive T cells and TCR diversity and gained effector/memory populations.

This TCR was sampled from a woman between 45 and 60 years old with cholangiocarcinoma. This specimen was peripheral blood, taken from a patient treated with photon-based radiotherapy. The chain is encoded by TRBV5-6 joined to TRBJ2-5; the D gene remains uncertain. Matching the DNA end better, TRBJ2-7 makes the J call doubtful. The CDR3 reads as follows: CASGLGATIYYEQYF. The DNA sequence reads TGTGCCAGCGGATTGGGCGCGACCATTTACTACGAGCAGTACTTC.